The 4 T cell receptor beta chains below were found in one sample sequenced in a study of shared clonotypes between healthy human individuals. The assay was immunoSEQ multiplex PCR, and TCRdb's table has in-frame clones only and misses some. The sample lists roughly 2.4 million clones, around 95% seen once, with more than 0.1% in the top ten. Input material: naive CD4+ T cells sorted from blood. Subset: CD45RA+ positively selected. All receptors derive from a man between 18 and 29 years old in good health.

The table lists this clone with a count of one. The DNA of the CDR3 is TGTGCCAGCAGCCCCCGGGACAGGGGGCGATACGAGCAGTACTTC. Residues: CASSPRDRGRYEQYF. The rearrangement uses TRBV6-5 and TRBJ2-7, with TRBD1 identical over 12 bases. The germline CDR1 and CDR2 sequences are MNHEY and SVGAGI. With 6 bases clipped from V and 4 bases from J, the junction kept 7 bases outside the gene matches. The length of the CDR3 is 15 residues.

The CDR3 region is CASSLLEQETQYF. As DNA, the CDR3 is TGTGCCAGCAGCTTATTAGAGCAAGAGACCCAGTACTTC. This chain connects TRBV7-2 to TRBJ2-5; D is undetermined. This CDR3 contains 13 residues. V lost 2 bases to trimming and J lost 2 bases, with 6 bases between them. Germline V gives CDR1 SGHTA, CDR2 FQGNSA. The full variable domain, with the rest looked up from reference TRBV7-2 and TRBJ2-5, is GAGVSQSPSNKVTEKGKDVELRCDPISGHTALYWYRQSLGQGLEFLIYFQGNSAPDKSGLPSDRFSAERTGGSVSTLTIQRTQQEDSAVYLCASSLLEQETQYFGPGTRLLVL.

The genes are TRBV6-6 and TRBJ2-2, with D hard to call. Germline CDR1 MNHNY, CDR2 SVGAGI (reference sequence). The CDR3 spans 11 residues. The germline V and J ends were trimmed by 7 bases and 7 bases, with 7 bases remaining between them. The CDR3 DNA is TGTGCCAGCAACAGAATCGGGGAGCTGTTTTTT. This encodes CASNRIGELFF.

The chain recombines TRBV6-5 with TRBJ2-1; 12 bases align to TRBD2. CDR1 and CDR2 (germline): MNHEY, SVGAGI. The CDR3 loop spans 15 amino acids. V lost 4 bases to trimming and J lost 9 bases; unmatched junction nucleotides: 7. CDR3 coding DNA: TGTGCCAGCAGTTCCCCGGGACTAGCGGGCCTTGAGCAGTTCTTC. This gives the protein CASSSPGLAGLEQFF.